Listed below are T cell receptor beta chains from one sample, sequenced in a study of blood T cell repertoires in COVID-19. Profiled with immunoSEQ multiplex PCR; TCRdb holds only in-frame clones, not every one. Among a few hundred thousand clones, around nine tenths were seen once, and the ten largest hold roughly 3%. The sequencing sample was made of peripheral blood. All receptors come from a man aged 60 to 69 with acute or convalescent COVID-19. CDR3s include the opening cysteine and the closing phenylalanine or tryptophan.

cdr3_aa v_call cdr3_length j_call
CASSLEGEARPLLSGNTIYF TRBV11-2 20 TRBJ1-3
CATSLRTGGRQPQHF TRBV15 15 TRBJ1-5
CASSYSPGQGSEAFF TRBV6-5 15 TRBJ1-1
CASSSYRGSTDTQYF TRBV5-1 15 TRBJ2-3
CASSSPRDIPSSNYGYTF TRBV19 18 TRBJ1-2
CASSPKQVDEQFF TRBV18 13 TRBJ2-1
CASSLSWTSTDTQYF TRBV13 15 TRBJ2-3
CASSLGGGRQETQYF TRBV19 15 TRBJ2-5
CASSLQGAGQPQHF TRBV5-6 14 TRBJ1-5
CAISGLAGDTQYF TRBV2 13 TRBJ2-3
CASSQVRTAYNEQFF TRBV14 15 TRBJ2-1
CASSTGQVSYEQYF TRBV5-1 14 TRBJ2-7
CASSYYRAAGELFF TRBV5-1 14 TRBJ2-2
CASSETVRREQYF TRBV6-1 13 TRBJ2-7
CASSRTGDLGDGYTF TRBV5-1 15 TRBJ1-2
CASSAAGQGAYTF TRBV7-9 13 TRBJ1-2
CASSPRVGQGTGELFF TRBV7-3 16 TRBJ2-2
CSAGGTANTEAFF TRBV29-1 13 TRBJ1-1
CASRTGGETQYF TRBV6-5 12 TRBJ2-5
CASSLSPDLGTQYF TRBV5-1 14 TRBJ2-5
CASSPGGAFSETQYF TRBV9 15 TRBJ2-5
CASSNDRGAYNEQFF TRBV2 15 TRBJ2-1
CASSVAGGLTDTQYF TRBV7-3 15 TRBJ2-3
CASSLSDRGNTGELFF TRBV18 16 TRBJ2-2
CAWSRESNQPQHF TRBV30 13 TRBJ1-5
CASIGPQSRGTNEKLFF TRBV25-1 17 TRBJ1-4
CASSPPGGGQETQYF TRBV5-4 15 TRBJ2-5
CASSQFFRGPDISYNEQFF TRBV4-1 19 TRBJ2-1
CASSLDRGGTGELFF TRBV7-7 15 TRBJ2-2
CASSHGLAGSKAYEQYF TRBV11-3 17 TRBJ2-7
CASSPSSRNYGYTF TRBV18 14 TRBJ1-2
CASSAKTARDRPLYEQYF TRBV21-1 18 TRBJ2-7
CASSSSLRTGSLNEQYF TRBV5-1 17 TRBJ2-7
CAWRGGQGPRETQYF TRBV30 15 TRBJ2-5
CASSSGLDSWVSGANVLTF TRBV5-1 19 TRBJ2-6
CASSTGVPGELFF TRBV6-2/TRBV6-3 13 TRBJ2-2
CASSQDRGQGSHQPQHF TRBV4-1 17 TRBJ1-5
CASSVGEEVYEQYF TRBV9 14 TRBJ2-7
CASSLGQGGTEAFF TRBV6-4 14 TRBJ1-1